This T cell receptor (beta chain) was documented in a study of a mutant IDH1 vaccine in newly diagnosed glioma. This table comes from immunoSEQ multiplex PCR, and its TCRdb copy is limited to in-frame clones, with some not included. Of nearly 55,000 clones in the sample, 81% were seen once. This sample's time point: week 5, during vaccination. Every single dose of the vaccine, 300 ug of mutant IDH1 20-mer peptide, came with topical imiquimod. The CDR3 has 15 amino acids. Germline-derived CDR1 and CDR2 are SGHRS and YFSETQ. The V and J ends lost 5 bases and 2 bases, in that order; junction bases with no gene match: 5. Notes on this clone: Its antigen is unknown.

The chain links TRBV5-1 to TRBJ2-2, with TRBD1 matching over 8 bases. Here the sequenced sample was PBMCs, taken from a glioma patient whose treatment included an IDH1 peptide vaccine. The receptor was isolated from a man aged 25 to 40 with glioma. CDR3 sequence (DNA): TGCGCCAGCAGTCGGGGACAGGTTAACACCGGGGAGCTGTTTTTT. Its translation is CASSRGQVNTGELFF.